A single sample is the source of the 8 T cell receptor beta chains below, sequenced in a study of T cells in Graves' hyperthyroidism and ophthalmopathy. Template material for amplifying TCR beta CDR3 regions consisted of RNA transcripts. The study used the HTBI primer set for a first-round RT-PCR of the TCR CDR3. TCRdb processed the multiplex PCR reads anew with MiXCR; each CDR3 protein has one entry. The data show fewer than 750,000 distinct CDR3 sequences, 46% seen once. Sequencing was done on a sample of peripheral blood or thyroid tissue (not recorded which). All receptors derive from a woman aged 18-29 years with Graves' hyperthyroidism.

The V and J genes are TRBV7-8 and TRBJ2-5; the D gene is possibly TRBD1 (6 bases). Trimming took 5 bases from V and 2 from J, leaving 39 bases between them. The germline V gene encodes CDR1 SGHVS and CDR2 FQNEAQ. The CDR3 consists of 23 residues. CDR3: CASSPDQVGLPGQPRHNQETQYF. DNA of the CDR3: TGTGCCAGCAGCCCAGATCAAGTTGGTCTTCCCGGACAGCCACGACATAATCAAGAGACCCAGTACTTC.

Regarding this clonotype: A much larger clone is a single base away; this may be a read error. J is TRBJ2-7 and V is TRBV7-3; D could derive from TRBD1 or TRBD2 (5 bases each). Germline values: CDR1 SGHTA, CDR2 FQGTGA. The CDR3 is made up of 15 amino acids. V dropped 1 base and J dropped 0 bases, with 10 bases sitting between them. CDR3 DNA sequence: TGTGCCAGCAGCTTAAGTACCGGGACCTCCTACGAGCAGTACTTC. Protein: CASSLSTGTSYEQYF.

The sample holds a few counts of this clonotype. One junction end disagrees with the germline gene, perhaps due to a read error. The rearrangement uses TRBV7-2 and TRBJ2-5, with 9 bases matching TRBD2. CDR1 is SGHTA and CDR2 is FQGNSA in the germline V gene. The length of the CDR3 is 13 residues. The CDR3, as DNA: TGTGCCAGCAGCCAAGATCTAGCGGGAAGACCGTTCTTC. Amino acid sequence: CASSQDLAGRPFF.

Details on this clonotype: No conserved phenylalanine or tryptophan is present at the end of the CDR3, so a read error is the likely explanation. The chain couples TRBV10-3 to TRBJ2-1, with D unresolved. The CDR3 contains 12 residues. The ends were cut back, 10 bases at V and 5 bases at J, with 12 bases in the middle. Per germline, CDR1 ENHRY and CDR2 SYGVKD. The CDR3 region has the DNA TGTGCCACGAACGGACGGGACAATGAGCAGTTCCTC. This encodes CATNGRDNEQFL.

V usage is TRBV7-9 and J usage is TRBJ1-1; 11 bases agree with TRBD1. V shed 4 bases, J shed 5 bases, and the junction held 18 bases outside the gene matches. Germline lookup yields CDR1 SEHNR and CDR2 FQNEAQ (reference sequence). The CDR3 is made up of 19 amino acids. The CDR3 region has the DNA TGTGCCAGCAGCTCAACGTTTGGCACCGGGACAGGGGGTCCTACTGAAGCTTTCTTT. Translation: CASSSTFGTGTGGPTEAFF.

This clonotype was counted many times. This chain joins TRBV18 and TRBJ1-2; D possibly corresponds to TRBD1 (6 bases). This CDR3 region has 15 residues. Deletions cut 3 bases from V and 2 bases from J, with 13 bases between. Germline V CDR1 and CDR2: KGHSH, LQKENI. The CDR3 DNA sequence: TGTGCCAGCTCACCGTCCAGGGACAAGAACTATGGCTACACCTTC. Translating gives CASSPSRDKNYGYTF.

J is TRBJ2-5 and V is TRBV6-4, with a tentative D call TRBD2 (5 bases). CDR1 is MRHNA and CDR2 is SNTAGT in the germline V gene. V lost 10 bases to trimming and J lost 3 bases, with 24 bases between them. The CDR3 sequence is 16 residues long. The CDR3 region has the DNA TGTGCCAACAAGCCCTCCGGCGGACTTAAGGAAGAGACCCAGTACTTC. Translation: CANKPSGGLKEETQYF.

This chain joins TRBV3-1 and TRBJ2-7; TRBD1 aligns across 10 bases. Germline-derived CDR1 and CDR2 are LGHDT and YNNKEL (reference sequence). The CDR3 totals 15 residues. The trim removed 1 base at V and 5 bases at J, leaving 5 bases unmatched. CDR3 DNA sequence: TGTGCCAGCAGCCAAGTTGGGACAGGGGCCGACGAGCAGTACTTC. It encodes CASSQVGTGADEQYF.